The source of this TCR beta chain is a study of blood T cell repertoires in COVID-19. Study-level information: Sources were T cells, B-cell-depleted T cells, or PBMCs; the material itself was cDNA or gDNA.

Original data processing: Amplification of reference gene primers provided the estimated nucleated cell counts. Some clones are missing from TCRdb's copy, which holds only in-frame ones; the method was immunoSEQ multiplex PCR. That table supplies the V and J calls and clone size; D and trimming were determined from the DNA. The sample lists around 150,000 clones, 85% to 90% occurring once. Germline loops: CDR1 LNHNV, CDR2 YYDKDF (reference sequence). This CDR3 comprises 16 residues. The germline V and J ends were trimmed by 3 bases and 4 bases, with 18 bases remaining between them. The chain has TRBV15 and TRBJ2-5; D might be TRBD2 (7 bases). This TCR came from a woman aged 40 to 50 with acute or convalescent COVID-19. The sequenced material came from peripheral blood. The CDR3 is CATSRGAGVGGETQYF. The CDR3 DNA sequence: TGTGCCACCAGCAGGGGGGCGGGAGTGGGGGGAGAGACCCAGTACTTC.